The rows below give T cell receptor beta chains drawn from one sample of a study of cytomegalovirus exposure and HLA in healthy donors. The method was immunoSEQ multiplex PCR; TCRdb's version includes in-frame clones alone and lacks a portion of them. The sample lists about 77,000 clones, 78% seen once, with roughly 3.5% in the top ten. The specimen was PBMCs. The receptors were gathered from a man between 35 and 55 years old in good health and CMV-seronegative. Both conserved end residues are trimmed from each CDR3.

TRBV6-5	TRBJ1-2	ASSYAAGGAWGYT
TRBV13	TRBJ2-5	ASSPTGVQGTQY
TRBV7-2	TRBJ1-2	ASSLYFGGNYGYT
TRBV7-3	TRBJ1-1	ASSRAGDGIGTEAF
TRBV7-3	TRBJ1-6	ASSLRGTENSPLH
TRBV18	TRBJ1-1	ASSPPTVMNTEAF
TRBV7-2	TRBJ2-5	ASSLGGTQY
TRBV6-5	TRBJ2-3	ASSRPQGGDTQY
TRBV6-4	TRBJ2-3	ASSELAGSTDTQY
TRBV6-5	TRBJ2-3	ASRPRGHADTQY
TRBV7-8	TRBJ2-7	ASSLGGDIYEQY
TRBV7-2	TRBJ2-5	ASLLVSPLETQY
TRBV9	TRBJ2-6	ASTGRREAGANVLT
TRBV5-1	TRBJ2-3	ASSPSPSGGMDTQY
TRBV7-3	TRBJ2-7	ASSLRSGGEYEQY
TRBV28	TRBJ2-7	ARWQTGGRVSYEQY
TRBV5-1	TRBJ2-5	ASSLGTSGGRQETQY
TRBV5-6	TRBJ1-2	ASSTSKYSGYGYT
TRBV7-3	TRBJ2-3	ASGVSGGPTDTQY
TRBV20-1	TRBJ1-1	SATLLGAAF
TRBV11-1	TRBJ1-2	ASSFEARYGYT
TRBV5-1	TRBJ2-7	ASSPGVREQY
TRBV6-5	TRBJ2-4	ASSPGTSNIQY
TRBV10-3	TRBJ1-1	AISGPLVTTEAF
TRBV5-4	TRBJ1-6	ASGQELAGSPLH
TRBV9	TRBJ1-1	ASSFQGAMSEAF
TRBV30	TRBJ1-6	AWSVRGTGGSPLH
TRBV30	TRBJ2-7	AWRGRIWDRDNEQY
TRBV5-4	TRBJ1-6	ASRHDTANSPLH
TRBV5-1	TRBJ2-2	ASSLTPFANTGELF
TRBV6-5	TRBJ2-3	ASSYSDSPSTDTQY
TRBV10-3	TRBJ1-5	AISNSNQPQH
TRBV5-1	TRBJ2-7	ASSVSFQGLSSYEQY
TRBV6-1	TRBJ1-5	ASLLSGGNQPQH
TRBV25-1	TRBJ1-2	ASSGSNRDYHGYT
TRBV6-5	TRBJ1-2	ASSYRGGSGYT
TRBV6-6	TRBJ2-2	ASSWSRDTGELF
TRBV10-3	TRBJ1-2	AISETGDYGYT
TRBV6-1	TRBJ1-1	ASSDAQGYTEAF
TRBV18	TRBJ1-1	ASSKAGKDDEAF
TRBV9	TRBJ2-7	ASSPQVADKEQY
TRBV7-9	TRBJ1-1	ASSLGEWSEAF
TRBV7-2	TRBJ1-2	ASGSSLPNYGYT
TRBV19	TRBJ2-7	ASSMAQVRGAYEQY
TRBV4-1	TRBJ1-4	ASSQDDRVNEKLF
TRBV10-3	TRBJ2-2	ATTGTGDTGELF
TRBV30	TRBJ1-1	AWIQGATEAF
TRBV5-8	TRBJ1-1	ASSFSGGITNTEAF
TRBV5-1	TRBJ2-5	ASSLGGGAGETQY
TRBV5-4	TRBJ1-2	ASSRAPEHSNYGYT
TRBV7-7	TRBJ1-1	ASSLAEGRGRRRTEAF
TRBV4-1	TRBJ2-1	ASREVPSSYNEQF
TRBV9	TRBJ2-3	ASSVAPERGPLADTQY
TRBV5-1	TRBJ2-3	ASSSRAGQDTQY
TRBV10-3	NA	ANGGQKNYEQY
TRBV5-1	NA	ASRQQGSYEQY
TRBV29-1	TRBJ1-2	SVSQGSASGYP
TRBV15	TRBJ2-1	ATSSDQAGQSNEQF
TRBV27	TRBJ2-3	ATPPQQLTDTQY
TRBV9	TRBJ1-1	ASSVGGGATSTEAF